The 20 T cell receptor beta chains below were found in one sample sequenced in a study of T cells in Graves' hyperthyroidism and ophthalmopathy. Amplified TCR beta CDR3 regions came from RNA transcripts. Using the HTBI primer set, a first-round RT-PCR was run on the TCR CDR3. TCRdb itself ran the multiplex PCR reads through MiXCR, one entry per CDR3 protein. This sample carries about 640,000 distinct CDR3 sequences, roughly 20% of them seen once, and the ten largest clones take over 30%. The sample was blood. Source of these receptors: a man aged 25-40 years with Graves' ophthalmopathy.

This clonotype was counted at least ten times. The V call is TRBV30, the J call TRBJ2-7; TRBD1 is a possible D gene (6 bases). Looked up from germline, CDR1 is GTSNPN and CDR2 is SVGIG (reference sequence). V gave up 3 bases and J gave up 4 bases, with 16 bases separating them. CDR3 length equals 14 residues. The CDR3, as DNA: TGTGCCTGGAGCACGGCAGGGGTTGGGTACGAGCAGTACTTC. Translation gives CAWSTAGVGYEQYF.

The V and J genes are TRBV4-1 and TRBJ2-5, with D hard to call. CDR1 is MGHRA and CDR2 is YSYEKL in the germline V gene. V dropped 3 bases and J dropped 3 bases, with 14 bases sitting between them. This CDR3 contains 15 residues. Here the CDR3 DNA reads TGCGCCAGCAGCCAGGTAACGGCTCCCAAAGAGACCCAGTACTTC. This translates into CASSQVTAPKETQYF.

This clonotype was picked up many times. The V gene is TRBV6-5, the J gene TRBJ1-1; D not resolved. V gave up 0 bases and J gave up 11 bases, with 13 bases separating them. The CDR3 consists of 13 residues. Germline assignment: CDR1 MNHEY and CDR2 SVGAGI. The CDR3 DNA reads TGTGCCAGCAGTTACTCACAGAAAGTGATTGCTTTCTTT. Translating gives CASSYSQKVIAFF.

This clonotype came up many times. The chain joins TRBV5-1 to TRBJ2-1; unclear D gene. Germline assignment: CDR1 SGHRS and CDR2 YFSETQ. The V end lost 0 bases, the J end lost 0 bases, and 10 bases lay between the germline ends. The CDR3 is made up of 16 amino acids. The CDR3 region is CASSLVEGSSYNEQFF. The CDR3 nucleotides are TGCGCCAGCAGCTTGGTAGAAGGATCCTCCTACAATGAGCAGTTCTTC.

This clonotype has more than one count but fewer than ten. The rearrangement links TRBV12-3 or TRBV12-4 to TRBJ2-7; D perhaps matches TRBD2 (6 bases). Trimming left V 5 bases short and J 2 bases short, with 16 bases between. CDR3 length: 15 residues. DNA of the CDR3: TGTGCCAGCAGTGGGGGTGGGGGGAAGACCTACGAGCAGTACTTC. The encoded protein is CASSGGGGKTYEQYF.

Of note for this clonotype: This could be a read error, since a much larger clone is one nucleotide away. This sequence joins TRBV20-1 and TRBJ2-1; D not resolved. Germline V lookup: CDR1 DFQATT, CDR2 SNEGSKA (reference sequence). The CDR3 contains 10 residues. The CDR3 DNA reads as TGCAATGCTAAAGACAATGAGCAGTTCTTC. Protein sequence: CNAKDNEQFF.

The CDR3 DNA follows: TGCAGTGCCCTACTATCTCCCGGCAGGGTCTTAATGAGTGAGCAGTTCTTC. It translates to CSALLSPGRVLMSEQFF. The chain uses TRBV20-1 and TRBJ2-1, with D maybe TRBD1 (5 bases). This CDR3 spans 17 amino acids. The V end was cut by 6 bases, the J end by 9 bases, with 30 bases between. CDR1 is DFQATT, CDR2 SNEGSKA, per germline (reference sequence).

This chain connects TRBV15 to TRBJ2-7; no clear D. There are 15 residues in the CDR3. Germline V gives CDR1 LNHNV, CDR2 YYDKDF (reference sequence). With 0 bases removed from V and 3 bases from J, the gap between germline ends came to 12 bases. The DNA for the CDR3 is TGTGCCACCAGCAGAGAAAGGACGGGTAGCTACGAGCAGTACTTC. Its protein is CATSRERTGSYEQYF. The full variable domain, in which reference TRBV15 and TRBJ2-7 provide the parts outside the CDR3, is DAMVIQNPRYQVTQFGKPVTLSCSQTLNHNVMYWYQQKSSQAPKLLFHYYDKDFNNEADTPDNFQSRRPNTSFCFLDIRSPGLGDTAMYLCATSRERTGSYEQYFGPGTRLTVT.

This clonotype was observed a few times. Relative to the germline gene, one junction end is altered; a read error may explain this. This sequence joins TRBV30 and TRBJ2-2; D assignment may be TRBD1 or TRBD2 (5 bases each). Germline V gene lookup returns CDR1 GTSNPN and CDR2 SVGIG (reference sequence). The CDR3 has 15 residues. The CDR3 is CAWSETGTSAGELFF. The CDR3 DNA is TGTGCCTGGAGTGAAACCGGGACGTCCGCCGGGGAGCTATTTTTT.

The chain has TRBV6-1 and TRBJ2-2; D unclear. Per germline, CDR1 MNHNS and CDR2 SASEGT. V was clipped by 0 bases and J by 4 bases, with 9 bases between them. CDR3 length: 15 residues. CDR3 protein: CASSEARQPTGELFF. DNA of the CDR3: TGTGCCAGCAGTGAAGCGAGGCAACCCACCGGGGAGCTGTTTTTT.

This clonotype was counted ten times or more. The chain is built from TRBV28 and TRBJ1-5, with D possibly being TRBD1 (6 bases). The CDR3 spans 14 residues. Trimming shortened V by 4 bases and J by 6 bases, and 13 bases separated the two germline ends. Germline CDR1 and CDR2: MDHEN and SYDVKM. For the CDR3, the DNA is TGTGCCAGCAGTTATACAGGGTACGCTCAGCCCCAGCATTTT. Residues: CASSYTGYAQPQHF.

This rearrangement joins TRBV25-1 to TRBJ2-7; D call uncertain. V gave up 3 bases and J gave up 1 base, with 7 bases separating them. The CDR3 runs 13 residues. Germline V gives CDR1 MGHDK, CDR2 SYGVNS. The CDR3 spells CASSDLDSYEQYF. The CDR3 DNA is TGTGCCAGCAGTGACCTAGATTCCTACGAGCAGTACTTC.

The chain is built from TRBV6-2 or TRBV6-3 and TRBJ2-2; TRBD2 matches at 11 bases. The CDR3 sequence is 18 residues long. Per the germline V gene, CDR1 is MNHEY and CDR2 is SVGEGT. V lost 6 bases and J lost 3; bases outside the gene matches: 12. Here the CDR3 DNA reads TGTGCCAGCAGGGCCGGGACTAGCGGCCTTAGGTACACCGGGGAGCTGTTTTTT. The encoded protein is CASRAGTSGLRYTGELFF.

There are many counts of this clonotype. This chain connects TRBV6-1 to TRBJ1-2; TRBD1 is a possible D gene (5 bases). Trimming stripped 4 bases from V and 2 bases from J, with 11 bases between. Germline CDR1 and CDR2: MNHNS and SASEGT. This CDR3 has 14 residues. In nucleotides, the CDR3 is TGTGCCAGCAGTGCAGATGGGGGGAACTATGGCTACACCTTC. The encoded protein is CASSADGGNYGYTF.

The table lists this clonotype with a few counts. The rearrangement joins TRBV2 to TRBJ1-6, with TRBD1 matching 10 bases. V lost 6 bases, J lost 8 bases, and 7 bases stayed unmatched. Per the germline V gene, CDR1 is SNHLY and CDR2 is FYNNEI. This CDR3 has 15 amino acids. Written as DNA, the CDR3 is TGTGCCAGCAGCGGTGACAGGGGGCTTCATTCACCCCTCCACTTT. Its translation: CASSGDRGLHSPLHF. Complete variable domain (other parts from reference TRBV2 and TRBJ1-6): EPEVTQTPSHQVTQMGQEVILRCVPISNHLYFYWYRQILGQKVEFLVSFYNNEISEKSEIFDDQFSVERPDGSNFTLKIRSTKLEDSAMYFCASSGDRGLHSPLHFGNGTRLTVT.

Note on this clonotype: Germline is not matched at one junction end, which may reflect a read error. The chain recombines TRBV19 with TRBJ2-1, with D uncertain. The CDR3 spans 12 residues. Germline V gene lookup returns CDR1 LNHDA and CDR2 SQIVND (reference sequence). CDR3 in amino acids: CASSIASDEQFF. The CDR3 DNA follows: TGTGCCAGCAGTATCGCCAGCGATGAGCAGTTCTTC.

This clonotype was seen more than once but under ten times. The chain carries TRBV28 and TRBJ2-3; no clear D. The CDR3 sequence is 13 residues long. Germline values: CDR1 MDHEN, CDR2 SYDVKM. With 6 bases removed from V and 2 bases from J, the gap between germline ends came to 9 bases. The CDR3 coding sequence is TGTGCCAGCAGCGCCTTCTACACAGATACGCAGTATTTT. It specifies CASSAFYTDTQYF.

The chain carries TRBV5-1 and TRBJ1-1; D gene unclear. CDR1 and CDR2 from the germline V gene are SGHRS and YFSETQ. V was cut by 1 base and J by 4 bases, with 11 bases left in between. CDR3 length: 14 amino acids. In DNA, the CDR3 is TGCGCCAGCAGCTTGCTGGGTTCGGGCACTGAAGCTTTCTTT. Its translation: CASSLLGSGTEAFF.

The chain has TRBV12-3 or TRBV12-4 and TRBJ2-7; 9 nucleotides line up with TRBD2. Trimming at V came to 4 bases and at J to 3 bases, leaving 7 bases not matched to a gene. The CDR3 spans 15 residues. CDR3 residues: CASSSHSGGLYEQYF. The CDR3, as DNA: TGTGCCAGCAGTTCTCATAGCGGGGGCCTCTACGAGCAGTACTTC.

V and J are TRBV5-4 and TRBJ2-5; unclear D gene. Germline V gene lookup returns CDR1 SGHNT and CDR2 YYREEE (reference sequence). There are 14 residues in the CDR3. The V end lost 0 bases, the J end lost 2 bases, and 8 bases lay between the germline ends. CDR3 DNA sequence: TGTGCCAGCAGCTTGGTTACAGTTCAAGAGACCCAGTACTTC. Residues: CASSLVTVQETQYF.